The 20 T cell receptor beta chains listed next were all sequenced from one sample in a study of CD8+ T cells in alopecia areata. The treatment is: oral pan-JAK inhibitor, 5-10 mg twice daily. Following extraction, RNA underwent reverse transcription to cDNA, which served as the sequencing template. Repertoires were generated with immunoSEQ multiplex PCR, while TCRdb's copy carries only in-frame clones and drops some. The sample holds more than 200,000 clones; around two fifths are singletons and the top ten take over 2%. The sample consisted of CD4+ T cells sorted from blood, taken at approximately week 36, from a patient treated with tofacitinib. All receptors derive from a human donor with alopecia areata.

V and J are TRBV28 and TRBJ2-3; no clear D. CDR3 size: 12 residues. V was cut by 5 bases and J by 7 bases, with 10 bases left in between. CDR1 and CDR2 (germline): MDHEN, SYDVKM. The DNA of the CDR3 is TGTGCCAGCAGTCCTAGGGAATATACGCAGTATTTT. The encoded protein is CASSPREYTQYF.

This clone has a handful of counts. The identical CDR3 is also encoded by other nucleotide sequences in the sample. This sequence joins TRBV29-1 and TRBJ1-5; D remains unclear. Per the germline V gene, CDR1 is SQVTM and CDR2 is ANQGSEA. This CDR3 is 12 amino acids long. V lost 4 bases and J 0 bases, leaving 4 bases between the germline ends. The CDR3 is CSVGGSNQPQHF. CDR3 coding DNA: TGCAGCGTTGGGGGTAGCAATCAGCCCCAGCATTTT.

The rearrangement joins TRBV10-3 to TRBJ2-7; unclear D gene. The CDR3 totals 15 residues. CDR1 ENHRY and CDR2 SYGVKD come from the germline V gene. Trimming left V 4 bases short and J 2 bases short, with 15 bases between. The CDR3 coding sequence is TGTGCCATCAGTGGGGTTGCGACCGCTACCTACGAGCAGTACTTC. The encoded protein is CAISGVATATYEQYF.

V usage is TRBV6-6 and J usage is TRBJ2-7; maybe TRBD2 (5 bases). The CDR3 consists of 14 residues. Germline CDR1 MNHNY, CDR2 SVGAGI (reference sequence). With 2 bases removed from V and 5 bases from J, the gap between germline ends came to 13 bases. CDR3 protein: CASSYVEGIDEQYF. In DNA form, the CDR3 reads TGTGCCAGCAGTTACGTAGAGGGAATAGACGAGCAGTACTTC.

V and J are TRBV27 and TRBJ2-2; TRBD2 aligns across 14 bases. Trimming cost V 2 bases and J 8 bases; bases outside gene matches: 13. The CDR3 spans 19 residues. Germline-derived CDR1 and CDR2 are MNHEY and SMNVEV (reference sequence). The CDR3 region has the DNA TGTGCCAGCAGTTTACTCCCCGGGACTAGCGGGAGAAGTTTAGGGGAGCTGTTTTTT. Its translation is CASSLLPGTSGRSLGELFF.

The chain is built from TRBV30 and TRBJ1-1; D uncertain. The V end was cut by 1 base, the J end by 11 bases, with 20 bases between. Germline V CDR1 and CDR2: GTSNPN, SVGIG (reference sequence). There are 14 residues in the CDR3. The CDR3 bases are TGTGCCTGGAGTGCCTCGTTGCTTATGGGCACGGCTTTCTTT. Amino acid sequence: CAWSASLLMGTAFF.

This clone was counted between two and nine times. V gene TRBV6-5 combines with J gene TRBJ1-1; a weak D match, TRBD1 (5 bases). V gave up 0 bases and J gave up 5 bases, with 13 bases separating them. The germline CDR1 and CDR2 sequences are MNHEY and SVGAGI. This CDR3 contains 15 residues. For the CDR3, the DNA is TGTGCCAGCAGTTACTCGGGGCAGGGATTAACTGAAGCTTTCTTT. Its translation is CASSYSGQGLTEAFF.

The chain is built from TRBV7-2 and TRBJ2-7, with D possibly TRBD2 on 5 matching bases. Between the trimmed V and J ends, which lost 4 bases and 6 bases, there was a span of 19 bases. The V gene's germline CDR1 is SGHTA and CDR2 FQGNSA. CDR3 length: 15 amino acids. The CDR3 DNA reads TGTGCCAGCAGCTCTCAACCGGGATCCCAGCGCGAGCAGTACTTC. Translated, it gives CASSSQPGSQREQYF.

The chain recombines TRBV29-1 with TRBJ2-1; maybe TRBD2 (6 bases). Trimming left V 4 bases short and J 6 bases short, with 13 bases between. Germline-derived CDR1 and CDR2 are SQVTM and ANQGSEA. The CDR3 length is 13 residues. This CDR3 is CSVGLEVSNEQFF. CDR3 bases: TGCAGCGTTGGACTAGAGGTGAGCAATGAGCAGTTCTTC.

This clone has more than one count but fewer than ten. The V and J genes are TRBV6-1 and TRBJ2-3; 7 positions match TRBD2. Unmatched junction bases numbered 18, after V lost 3 bases and J lost 6 bases. The CDR3 runs to 18 residues. From germline, CDR1 is MNHNS and CDR2 SASEGT. The CDR3 nucleotides are TGTGCCAGCAGTGAGTTTGGGAGTAGCGGGTCGTCTGGTGATACGCAGTATTTT. Protein: CASSEFGSSGSSGDTQYF.

This clone has more than one count but fewer than ten. The rearrangement uses TRBV18 and TRBJ2-3; 7 bases fit TRBD2. In germline, CDR1 is KGHSH, CDR2 LQKENI. This CDR3 has 15 residues. V trimming: 3 bases; J trimming: 3 bases; junction bases outside the gene matches: 6. CDR3 loop: CASSPLAESTDTQYF. For the CDR3, the DNA is TGTGCCAGCTCACCTCTAGCGGAATCAACAGATACGCAGTATTTT.

The chain uses TRBV9 and TRBJ2-7; D is unclear. Between the trimmed V and J ends, which lost 0 bases and 3 bases, there was a span of 13 bases. Germline assignment: CDR1 SGDLS and CDR2 YYNGEE. The length of the CDR3 is 15 residues. The CDR3 region is CASSVVAEWGYEQYF. DNA for the CDR3: TGTGCCAGCAGCGTAGTGGCGGAGTGGGGCTACGAGCAGTACTTC.

This sequence joins TRBV4-3 and TRBJ1-2; D is unclear. This CDR3 is 13 amino acids long. Germline V gene lookup returns CDR1 LGHNA and CDR2 YSLEER. V lost 1 base and J 5 bases, leaving 8 bases between the germline ends. The CDR3 nucleotides are TGCGCCAGCAGCCAAGTCCTTCGGTATGGCTACACCTTC. This codes for CASSQVLRYGYTF.

The chain has TRBV15 and TRBJ2-1; 10 bases line up with TRBD1. V lost 3 bases to trimming and J lost 7 bases; unmatched junction nucleotides: 3. The CDR3 covers 14 residues. CDR1 and CDR2 from the germline V gene are LNHNV and YYDKDF (reference sequence). The CDR3 loop reads CATSRGQGWNEQFF. The CDR3 bases are TGTGCCACCAGCAGGGGACAGGGGTGGAATGAGCAGTTCTTC. Full variable domain (missing parts from reference TRBV15 and TRBJ2-1): DAMVIQNPRYQVTQFGKPVTLSCSQTLNHNVMYWYQQKSSQAPKLLFHYYDKDFNNEADTPDNFQSRRPNTSFCFLDIRSPGLGDTAMYLCATSRGQGWNEQFFGPGTRLTVL.

The chain employs TRBV5-1 and TRBJ1-2; 10 positions agree with TRBD1. The junction had 12 bases not matched to a gene; V was cut back by 5 bases and J by 2 bases. This CDR3 is 17 amino acids long. The germline V gene encodes CDR1 SGHRS and CDR2 YFSETQ. CDR3 nucleotide sequence: TGCGCCAGCAGTCGGGCCTCTGGGACAGGGGAGAACTATGGCTACACCTTC. It specifies CASSRASGTGENYGYTF.

The rearrangement joins TRBV9 to TRBJ2-3; D remains ambiguous. The CDR3 runs 14 residues. Per germline, CDR1 SGDLS and CDR2 YYNGEE. Deletions cut 0 bases from V and 7 bases from J, with 12 bases between. CDR3 in amino acids: CASSVGVPSYTQYF. Written as DNA, the CDR3 is TGTGCCAGCAGCGTAGGGGTCCCCTCCTATACGCAGTATTTT.

The chain joins TRBV5-4 to TRBJ2-5, with D tentatively TRBD1 (6 bases). The CDR3 runs 13 residues. V gave up 0 bases and J gave up 9 bases, with 12 bases separating them. Germline lookup yields CDR1 SGHNT and CDR2 YYREEE (reference sequence). The CDR3 loop is CASSLEGTPAQYF. The CDR3 nucleotides are TGTGCCAGCAGCTTGGAAGGGACACCGGCCCAGTACTTC.

A few counts support this clone. This chain links TRBV19 with TRBJ2-1; a possible D gene is TRBD1 (5 bases). The CDR3 spans 16 residues. V lost 0 bases to trimming and J lost 0 bases, with 9 bases between them. Germline V gene data show CDR1 as LNHDA and CDR2 as SQIVND (reference sequence). CDR3 DNA sequence: TGTGCCAGTAGTATAGAGGGGCGGAGCTCCTACAATGAGCAGTTCTTC. Amino acid sequence: CASSIEGRSSYNEQFF.

Written as DNA, the CDR3 is TGCAGTGCTAGGTCAAGGGTCGGAGCTTTCTTT. Protein: CSARSRVGAFF. The chain recombines TRBV20-1 with TRBJ1-1; D unclear. Germline loops: CDR1 DFQATT, CDR2 SNEGSKA (reference sequence). The CDR3 has 11 residues. V was pared by 3 bases and J by 10 bases, with 12 bases between.

This clone was observed once. The gene calls are TRBV7-3 and TRBJ2-3; 7 nucleotides match TRBD2. From germline, CDR1 is SGHTA and CDR2 FQGTGA. CDR3 length equals 15 residues. V shed 6 bases and J 6 bases; nucleotides not matched to a gene: 12. This CDR3 reads CASRRAAELADTQYF. The CDR3 DNA follows: TGTGCCAGCAGGCGAGCTGCTGAACTAGCGGATACGCAGTATTTT.